The 26 T cell receptor beta chains reported below all come from one sample, sequenced in a study of blood T cell repertoires in COVID-19. Some clones are missing from TCRdb's copy, which holds only in-frame ones; the method was immunoSEQ multiplex PCR. The sample shows 250,000 to 300,000 clones, around 92% of them seen only once. The specimen was peripheral blood. The source is a woman in her twenties or thirties with COVID-19, enrolled during active disease.

The genes are TRBV27 and TRBJ2-1; TRBD2 matches at 8 bases. V gave up 10 bases and J gave up 4 bases; unmatched junction bases: 9. Germline assignment: CDR1 MNHEY and CDR2 SMNVEV (reference sequence). This CDR3 has 14 residues. DNA for the CDR3: TGTGCCACTCAGGAATCGGGGGGGTACAATGAGCAGTTCTTC. Amino acids: CATQESGGYNEQFF.

This chain links TRBV4-1 with TRBJ2-7; 8 nucleotides match TRBD1. The CDR3 contains 14 residues. CDR1 is MGHRA and CDR2 is YSYEKL in the germline V gene. The ends lost 4 bases at V and 4 bases at J; junction bases unmatched: 6. The CDR3 DNA follows: TGCGCCAGCAGCCTTGGCGGACAGGGATACGAGCAGTACTTC. Protein product: CASSLGGQGYEQYF.

The gene calls are TRBV5-4 and TRBJ2-3; 8 nucleotides align to TRBD2. CDR3 length equals 17 residues. V dropped 3 bases and J dropped 1; count of bases not matched to a gene: 10. The V gene's germline CDR1 is SGHNT and CDR2 YYREEE (reference sequence). The CDR3 nucleotides are TGTGCCAGCAGCTCCCCTACTAGCGGCGTGGGCACAGATACGCAGTATTTT. Protein: CASSSPTSGVGTDTQYF.

The chain employs TRBV12-3 or TRBV12-4 and TRBJ1-2, with D possibly being TRBD1 (5 bases). V was pared by 7 bases and J by 8 bases, with 17 bases between. This CDR3 spans 13 amino acids. This CDR3 is CASKSGAYEGYTF. CDR3 in DNA: TGTGCCAGCAAGAGCGGGGCCTACGAGGGCTACACCTTC.

This chain connects TRBV7-9 to TRBJ2-7, with D possibly matching TRBD1 (6 bases). The CDR3 length is 16 residues. Trimming removed 5 bases at V and 7 bases at J, with 24 bases between. Per the germline V gene, CDR1 is SEHNR and CDR2 is FQNEAQ (reference sequence). CDR3 sequence (DNA): TGTGCCAGCAGCCCCCTATCACTGGGGGCCCAAAGGGAGCAGTACTTC. This encodes CASSPLSLGAQREQYF.

The V gene is TRBV5-1, the J gene TRBJ1-4; unclear D gene. Per germline, CDR1 SGHRS and CDR2 YFSETQ. This CDR3 comprises 15 residues. V shed 2 bases and J shed 5 bases, with 13 bases lying between them. CDR3 sequence: CASSLPPPENEKLFF. In nucleotides, the CDR3 is TGCGCCAGCAGCTTACCACCTCCCGAGAATGAAAAACTGTTTTTT.

V gene TRBV6-2 or TRBV6-3 combines with J gene TRBJ1-1, with D perhaps matching TRBD1 (5 bases). CDR3 size: 11 residues. Trimming pared 5 bases from V and 10 bases from J, leaving 11 bases between. Germline values: CDR1 MNHEY, CDR2 SVGEGT. CDR3 in amino acids: CASSPGGRAFF. The CDR3 nucleotides read TGTGCCAGCAGTCCGGGGGGAAGAGCTTTCTTT.

V is TRBV5-1 and J is TRBJ2-1; possibly TRBD2 for D (5 bases). Germline V lookup: CDR1 SGHRS, CDR2 YFSETQ. This CDR3 has 15 amino acids. V was pared by 4 bases and J by 3 bases, with 14 bases between. The CDR3 here is CASSAGDFNYNEQFF. The CDR3 bases are TGCGCCAGCAGCGCCGGGGATTTTAACTACAATGAGCAGTTCTTC. Based on the CDR3 plus reference TRBV5-1 and TRBJ2-1, the full variable domain is KAGVTQTPRYLIKTRGQQVTLSCSPISGHRSVSWYQQTPGQGLQFLFEYFSETQRNKGNFPGRFSGRQFSNSRSEMNVSTLELGDSALYLCASSAGDFNYNEQFFGPGTRLTVL.

The V and J genes are TRBV27 and TRBJ2-2, with 10 bases lining up with TRBD1. Trimming took 5 bases from V and 6 from J; bases not matched to a gene: 15. CDR1 and CDR2 (germline): MNHEY, SMNVEV (reference sequence). The CDR3 is made up of 18 amino acids. Here the CDR3 reads CASSRATGGDFGPGELFF. The CDR3 coding sequence is TGTGCCAGCAGTCGAGCGACAGGGGGCGACTTTGGTCCCGGGGAGCTGTTTTTT.

This clone was observed a handful of times. This chain uses TRBV15 with TRBJ1-1; TRBD1 agrees at 8 bases. The length of the CDR3 is 13 residues. The junction had 6 bases not matched to a gene; V was cut back by 3 bases and J by 9 bases. The germline gives CDR1 LNHNV, CDR2 YYDKDF (reference sequence). The CDR3 nucleotides are TGTGCCACCAGCAGGAGGACAGGGCGTCAAGCTTTCTTT. Its protein product is CATSRRTGRQAFF.

Here the CDR3 DNA reads TGTGCCACCAGTGATTCGCGAGCGGGATCTGTGGAGACCCAGTACTTC. It translates to CATSDSRAGSVETQYF. The chain uses TRBV24-1 and TRBJ2-5; TRBD2 aligns across 7 bases. Germline V gene data show CDR1 as KGHDR and CDR2 as SFDVKD. Unmatched junction bases numbered 10, after V lost 2 bases and J lost 5 bases. The CDR3 loop spans 16 amino acids.

V gene TRBV5-1 combines with J gene TRBJ2-1; tentative D call: TRBD2 (6 bases). The germline V gene has CDR1 SGHRS and CDR2 YFSETQ. This CDR3 region has 15 residues. V was cut by 3 bases and J by 2 bases, with 12 bases left in between. DNA for the CDR3: TGCGCCAGCAGCTCGGAGGGGATAACCTACAATGAGCAGTTCTTC. This gives the protein CASSSEGITYNEQFF.

This rearrangement joins TRBV5-4 to TRBJ1-4; 10 bases align to TRBD1. Germline V gene sequence: CDR1 SGHNT, CDR2 YYREEE (reference sequence). Germline trimming cut 4 bases from V and 6 bases from J; bases unmatched to any gene: 6. The CDR3 runs to 15 residues. CDR3 sequence: CASSLRGQGHEKLFF. The DNA for the CDR3 is TGTGCCAGCAGCCTGAGGGGACAGGGGCATGAAAAACTGTTTTTT.

V gene TRBV18 combines with J gene TRBJ2-5, with D possibly being TRBD2 (6 bases). In germline, CDR1 is KGHSH, CDR2 LQKENI. The CDR3 is made up of 15 amino acids. Trimming pared 2 bases from V and 5 bases from J, leaving 15 bases between. The CDR3 loop is CASSPAGYLYETQYF. The CDR3 nucleotides are TGTGCCAGCTCACCAGCGGGGTACCTCTACGAGACCCAGTACTTC.

This clone showed up just once. The chain combines TRBV10-2 with TRBJ1-5; unclear D gene. The CDR3 consists of 14 residues. Germline values: CDR1 WSHSY, CDR2 SAAADI. V was pared by 8 bases and J by 2 bases, with 13 bases between. CDR3: CASYDPGGNQPQHF. The DNA for the CDR3 is TGCGCCAGCTACGACCCCGGGGGCAATCAGCCCCAGCATTTT.

The chain uses TRBV20-1 and TRBJ2-1; a weak D match, TRBD1 (5 bases). Trimming stripped 6 bases from V and 9 bases from J, with 9 bases between. In germline, CDR1 is DFQATT, CDR2 SNEGSKA (reference sequence). This CDR3 contains 10 residues. DNA for the CDR3: TGCAGTGCCACTCAGGGTGAGCAGTTCTTC. Its translation: CSATQGEQFF.

The CDR3 protein is CASSDSSGANVLTF. CDR3 nucleotides: TGTGCCAGCAGTGACAGCTCTGGGGCCAACGTCCTGACTTTC. The chain carries TRBV25-1 and TRBJ2-6, with D unclear. Germline-derived CDR1 and CDR2 are MGHDK and SYGVNS. The ends were cut back, 3 bases at V and 0 bases at J, with 3 bases in the middle. The CDR3 is 14 amino acids.

The J gene is TRBJ1-2, the V gene TRBV7-9; D remains ambiguous. The CDR3 runs 16 residues. Per the germline V gene, CDR1 is SEHNR and CDR2 is FQNEAQ (reference sequence). The V end lost 1 base, the J end lost 2 bases, and 14 bases lay between the germline ends. The DNA of the CDR3 is TGTGCCAGCAGCTTAGAAATCGGGTATGGGAACTATGGCTACACCTTC. Protein: CASSLEIGYGNYGYTF.

The V gene is TRBV4-1, the J gene TRBJ2-1, with TRBD2 as a possible D gene (6 bases). V gave up 0 bases and J gave up 0 bases, with 9 bases separating them. Per germline, CDR1 MGHRA and CDR2 YSYEKL. The length of the CDR3 is 16 residues. DNA for the CDR3: TGCGCCAGCAGCCAAGATAACGGGGGCTCCTACAATGAGCAGTTCTTC. Its translation: CASSQDNGGSYNEQFF.

The gene calls are TRBV29-1 and TRBJ2-3, with 12 bases fitting TRBD1. The CDR3 is 15 amino acids. Germline loops: CDR1 SQVTM, CDR2 ANQGSEA. V lost 3 bases to trimming and J lost 7 bases; unmatched junction nucleotides: 8. In nucleotides, the CDR3 is TGCAGCGTTGACGCCGGGACAGGGGGCTGGAATACGCAGTATTTT. Its translation is CSVDAGTGGWNTQYF.

The chain employs TRBV2 and TRBJ2-1, with D possibly TRBD2 on 7 matching bases. Germline values: CDR1 SNHLY, CDR2 FYNNEI. There are 16 residues in the CDR3. The ends were cut back, 7 bases at V and 0 bases at J, with 16 bases in the middle. CDR3 protein: CASKTGGHSSYNEQFF. The CDR3 DNA follows: TGTGCCAGCAAGACGGGGGGCCACAGCTCCTACAATGAGCAGTTCTTC. The full variable domain, rest sourced from reference TRBV2 and TRBJ2-1, is EPEVTQTPSHQVTQMGQEVILRCVPISNHLYFYWYRQILGQKVEFLVSFYNNEISEKSEIFDDQFSVERPDGSNFTLKIRSTKLEDSAMYFCASKTGGHSSYNEQFFGPGTRLTVL.

V and J are TRBV5-4 and TRBJ1-2; D possibly corresponds to TRBD1 (5 bases). With 4 bases removed from V and 0 bases from J, the gap between germline ends came to 10 bases. Per germline, CDR1 SGHNT and CDR2 YYREEE (reference sequence). The CDR3 extends over 14 amino acids. The chain's CDR3 is CASSRTRSNYGYTF. In nucleotides, the CDR3 is TGTGCCAGCAGCCGGACACGTTCTAACTATGGCTACACCTTC.

The genes are TRBV5-6 and TRBJ2-3; 7 bases match TRBD2. With V trimmed by 5 bases and J by 5 bases, 14 bases remained unmatched. CDR3 size: 16 residues. Germline V CDR1 and CDR2: SGHDT, YYEEEE. The CDR3 nucleotides read TGTGCCAGCAGAGCAGCCGCGGGGACTATCATAGATACGCAGTATTTT. Its protein is CASRAAAGTIIDTQYF.

The CDR3 coding sequence is TGTGCCCCGAGTGAGATATCAGGGGAGGGTAAAAAAGCTTTCTTT. It encodes CAPSEISGEGKKAFF. V is TRBV30 and J is TRBJ1-1, with D maybe TRBD1 (6 bases). CDR3 size: 15 residues. Germline V CDR1 and CDR2: GTSNPN, SVGIG (reference sequence). V lost 8 bases, J lost 9 bases, and 28 bases lay in between.

The chain employs TRBV10-2 and TRBJ1-4, with 8 bases aligning to TRBD1. The V segment lost 5 bases and the J segment 5 bases; nucleotides outside the gene matches: 4. Per the germline V gene, CDR1 is WSHSY and CDR2 is SAAADI. This CDR3 region has 14 residues. The CDR3 spells CASSIRGHNEKLFF. DNA of the CDR3: TGCGCCAGCAGTATCAGGGGGCACAATGAAAAACTGTTTTTT.

J is TRBJ2-1 and V is TRBV2; TRBD2 matches 9 bases. The CDR3 totals 13 residues. V lost 6 bases, J lost 12 bases, and 9 bases stayed unmatched. Germline-derived CDR1 and CDR2 are SNHLY and FYNNEI. CDR3 amino acids: CASRVSGGEGQFF. The CDR3 DNA is TGTGCCAGCAGGGTTAGCGGGGGAGAGGGGCAGTTCTTC.